The 18 T cell receptor beta chains reported below all come from one sample, sequenced in a study of cytomegalovirus exposure and HLA in healthy donors. This table comes from immunoSEQ multiplex PCR, and its TCRdb copy is limited to in-frame clones, with some not included. Of under 250,000 clones detected, roughly 80% appear once; the ten largest clones hold roughly 5.5%. The sample comprised PBMCs. Receptors originate from a young woman in good health and CMV-seronegative.

The chain uses TRBV18 and TRBJ2-5, with D uncertain. The V and J ends lost 2 bases and 3 bases respectively, with 13 bases between them. The CDR3 runs 15 residues. Germline CDR1 KGHSH, CDR2 LQKENI. CDR3 coding DNA: TGTGCCAGCTCACCAAGCCAAATAGAGGAAGAGACCCAGTACTTC. Translation gives CASSPSQIEEETQYF.

V is TRBV18 and J is TRBJ1-5; possibly TRBD1 for D (5 bases). Germline V CDR1 and CDR2: KGHSH, LQKENI. The CDR3 has 12 residues. V was clipped by 4 bases and J by 6 bases, with 7 bases between them. CDR3 DNA: TGTGCCAGCTCACTCGGGGGTCAGCCCCAGCATTTT. Protein sequence: CASSLGGQPQHF.

This CDR3 reads CASSLRLSTSPLKSGELFF. CDR3 coding DNA: TGTGCCAGCAGTTTGAGGCTATCCACGTCCCCTCTTAAGTCCGGGGAGCTGTTTTTT. The genes are TRBV27 and TRBJ2-2; D is undetermined. CDR1 and CDR2 from the germline V gene are MNHEY and SMNVEV (reference sequence). Trimming removed 3 bases at V and 6 bases at J, with 26 bases between. The CDR3 length is 19 residues.

V is TRBV6-1 and J is TRBJ2-1, with a tentative D call TRBD2 (5 bases). Germline V CDR1 and CDR2: MNHNS, SASEGT. The CDR3 has 15 residues. Deletions cut 6 bases from V and 5 bases from J, with 17 bases between. The CDR3 sequence is CASRDLSARNNEQFF. DNA for the CDR3: TGTGCCAGCAGGGACCTTAGCGCTCGGAACAATGAGCAGTTCTTC.

V is TRBV2 and J is TRBJ1-3, with D unresolved. The CDR3 totals 14 residues. V was shortened by 7 bases and J by 0 bases, with 10 bases between the two germline ends. Per the germline V gene, CDR1 is SNHLY and CDR2 is FYNNEI. The CDR3 loop is CASTGGHSGNTIYF. CDR3 DNA sequence: TGTGCCAGCACGGGCGGCCACTCTGGAAACACCATATATTTT.

In its sample, this clone was seen once. For the CDR3, the DNA is TGTGCCAGCAGTAGACTAGGGACGCAGTATTTT. As protein: CASSRLGTQYF. The chain combines TRBV6-5 with TRBJ2-3, with D possibly TRBD2 on 6 matching bases. V lost 5 bases to trimming and J lost 9 bases, with 9 bases between them. The CDR3 extends over 11 amino acids. Germline V gives CDR1 MNHEY, CDR2 SVGAGI.

CDR3 residues: CASSPKAQGNTEAFF. Written as DNA, the CDR3 is TGTGCCAGCAGTCCAAAGGCACAGGGGAATACTGAAGCTTTCTTT. The rearrangement joins TRBV27 to TRBJ1-1; 7 bases map to TRBD1. CDR1 MNHEY and CDR2 SMNVEV come from the germline V gene (reference sequence). V lost 5 bases and J lost 5; bases outside the gene matches: 11. The CDR3 length is 15 residues.

The rearrangement joins TRBV18 to TRBJ1-4, with no clear D. Germline V gene sequence: CDR1 KGHSH, CDR2 LQKENI. The CDR3 totals 14 residues. Trimming took off 2 bases at V and 8 bases at J, with 12 bases between the two ends. CDR3 sequence (DNA): TGTGCCAGCTCACCAGAGACCCTAAGCGAAAAACTGTTTTTT. Translating gives CASSPETLSEKLFF.

V gene TRBV6-1 combines with J gene TRBJ1-4; the D is unclear. V shed 5 bases and J shed 0 bases, with 7 bases lying between them. CDR1 and CDR2 from the germline V gene are MNHNS and SASEGT. There are 14 residues in the CDR3. The CDR3 DNA reads as TGTGCCAGCAGTCAATTTACAACTAATGAAAAACTGTTTTTT. It codes for CASSQFTTNEKLFF.

V usage is TRBV5-1 and J usage is TRBJ1-2; 7 bases map to TRBD1. The V and J ends lost 3 bases and 6 bases, in that order; junction bases with no gene match: 5. CDR3 length: 13 residues. CDR1 is SGHRS, CDR2 YFSETQ, per germline. CDR3 bases: TGCGCCAGCAGCTCGGGACAGACAGATGGCTACACCTTC. Its translation: CASSSGQTDGYTF. Complete variable domain (other parts from reference TRBV5-1 and TRBJ1-2): KAGVTQTPRYLIKTRGQQVTLSCSPISGHRSVSWYQQTPGQGLQFLFEYFSETQRNKGNFPGRFSGRQFSNSRSEMNVSTLELGDSALYLCASSSGQTDGYTFGSGTRLTVV.

J is TRBJ1-6 and V is TRBV9; D is perhaps TRBD1 (6 bases). Germline CDR1 reads SGDLS; CDR2 reads YYNGEE. CDR3 length: 17 residues. V was trimmed by 0 bases and J by 3 bases, leaving 13 bases between them. CDR3 in amino acids: CASSVEGGGHYNSPLHF. The CDR3 DNA is TGTGCCAGCAGCGTAGAGGGCGGGGGGCACTATAATTCACCCCTCCACTTT. The full variable domain, with the rest looked up from reference TRBV9 and TRBJ1-6, is DSGVTQTPKHLITATGQRVTLRCSPRSGDLSVYWYQQSLDQGLQFLIQYYNGEERAKGNILERFSAQQFPDLHSELNLSSLELGDSALYFCASSVEGGGHYNSPLHFGNGTRLTVT.

The chain recombines TRBV4-1 with TRBJ2-1, with 7 bases fitting TRBD2. In germline, CDR1 is MGHRA, CDR2 YSYEKL. After removal of 4 bases from V and 4 bases from J, the junction contained 10 bases not matched to a gene. CDR3 length: 16 amino acids. The CDR3 DNA sequence: TGCGCCAGCAGCCTGGGAGGGGCGGGACTTTACAATGAGCAGTTCTTC. It encodes CASSLGGAGLYNEQFF.

The chain combines TRBV1 with TRBJ2-1; the table calls TRBD1, which could not be checked here. TRBV1 is tagged as a pseudogene. CDR3 length: 16 amino acids. The CDR3 DNA is TGCACCAGCAGCCAAGCCGACGGGGGACAGGGAATTGAGCAGTTCTTC. Protein product: CTSSQADGGQGIEQFF.

This chain connects TRBV2 to TRBJ1-4; D remains ambiguous. Trimming cost V 10 bases and J 7 bases, with 16 bases left between them. The CDR3 sequence is 13 residues long. Germline lookup yields CDR1 SNHLY and CDR2 FYNNEI. CDR3 DNA sequence: TGTGCCACACGGACGGAAAGTGCTGAAAAACTGTTTTTT. As protein: CATRTESAEKLFF.

This clone occurred once. The chain joins TRBV18 to TRBJ1-2, with 8 bases that match TRBD1. This CDR3 is built from 15 residues. Trimming took 2 bases from V and 4 from J; bases not matched to a gene: 6. The germline V gene encodes CDR1 KGHSH and CDR2 LQKENI. For the CDR3, the DNA is TGTGCCAGCTCACCAGGACAGGGAGCTTTCTATGGCTACACCTTC. Its translation: CASSPGQGAFYGYTF. Based on the CDR3 plus reference TRBV18 and TRBJ1-2, the full variable domain is NAGVMQNPRHLVRRRGQEARLRCSPMKGHSHVYWYRQLPEEGLKFMVYLQKENIIDESGMPKERFSAEFPKEGPSILRIQQVVRGDSAAYFCASSPGQGAFYGYTFGSGTRLTVV.

The V and J genes are TRBV27 and TRBJ2-6; TRBD1 matches at 7 bases. Germline trimming cut 6 bases from V and 2 bases from J; bases unmatched to any gene: 4. There are 15 residues in the CDR3. CDR1 and CDR2 (germline): MNHEY, SMNVEV (reference sequence). The CDR3 loop reads CASSAQGTGANVLTF. CDR3 in DNA: TGTGCCAGCAGCGCACAGGGGACTGGGGCCAACGTCCTGACTTTC.

This chain links TRBV5-1 with TRBJ1-1, with a possible D match to TRBD1 (5 bases). This CDR3 comprises 15 residues. V lost 5 bases, J lost 6 bases, and 20 bases lay in between. The germline gives CDR1 SGHRS, CDR2 YFSETQ. The CDR3 loop is CASSLIGGRDPEAFF. CDR3 DNA sequence: TGCGCCAGCAGTCTCATTGGGGGGAGGGATCCTGAAGCTTTCTTT.

This clone was seen a handful of times. The V and J genes are TRBV4-1 and TRBJ2-1; D is possibly TRBD2 (6 bases). The V and J ends lost 4 bases and 7 bases respectively, with 20 bases between them. The germline V gene encodes CDR1 MGHRA and CDR2 YSYEKL. CDR3 length: 16 amino acids. The CDR3 coding sequence is TGCGCCAGCAGCCGGTTAGCGGTTCCCGCGAGGAATGAGCAGTTCTTC. Translation: CASSRLAVPARNEQFF.